The rows below give T cell receptor beta chains drawn from one sample of a study of long-term antiretroviral therapy in people with HIV. The table came from immunoSEQ multiplex PCR; TCRdb's copy has only in-frame clones and leaves some out. This sample carries some 25,000 clones, 65% to 85% of them seen once, and the ten largest clones take under 6%. Here the sequenced sample was unsorted PBMCs, taken 3 years after starting antiretroviral therapy. These TCRs come from a man between 18 and 29 years old with HIV. CDR3s include the opening cysteine and the closing phenylalanine or tryptophan. Fields, in order: V gene, J gene, D gene, clone size, CDR3 DNA, CDR3 protein. A D gene is named only where the DNA matches it firmly. Size is omitted from some rows. Given values are once, few, many or a class for expanded clones.

TRBV5-5	TRBJ1-2	TRBD1	-	TGTGCCAGCAGCTTGCCGACAGGGGGAAACTATGGCTACACCTTC	CASSLPTGGNYGYTF
TRBV5-1	TRBJ1-4	-	-	TGCGCCAGCAGCTTAGGCGGGGGAAGTGGCGAAAAACTGTTTTTT	CASSLGGGSGEKLFF
TRBV7-9	TRBJ2-2	TRBD1	-	TGTGCCAGCAGCTCCGGGGGACAGGGGACCGGGGAGCTGTTTTTT	CASSSGGQGTGELFF
TRBV4-2	TRBJ1-4	-	-	TGTGCCAGCAGCCAAGATAGTTCCACCAGGACAGCGAGCTATGAAAAACTGTTTTTT	CASSQDSSTRTASYEKLFF
TRBV6-5	TRBJ1-3	-	-	TGTGCCAGCAGTTACTCTGCGGGCCTGGGTGGAAACACCATATATTTT	CASSYSAGLGGNTIYF
TRBV9	TRBJ1-5	-	-	TGTGCCAGCAGCGTCCATGGAAATCAGCCCCAGCATTTT	CASSVHGNQPQHF
TRBV14	TRBJ2-5	TRBD1	-	TGTGCCAGCAGCCAAGATTTCACAGGGGGCGCCGGGACCCAGTACTTC	CASSQDFTGGAGTQYF
TRBV7-9	TRBJ1-1	-	-	TGTGCCAGCAGCTATGACACGGGCCTGTACACTGAAGCTTTCTTT	CASSYDTGLYTEAFF
TRBV29-1	TRBJ2-2	TRBD1	-	TGCAGCGTTGGAGACAGGGAAACCGGGGAGCTGTTTTTT	CSVGDRETGELFF
TRBV30	TRBJ1-5	-	-	TGTGCCTGGGCACCAAAATTTTATAGCAATCAGCCCCAGCATTTT	CAWAPKFYSNQPQHF
TRBV28	TRBJ1-2	-	-	TGTGCCAGCAGTCCTGATAGGACATATGGCTACACCTTC	CASSPDRTYGYTF
TRBV27	TRBJ1-2	-	once	TGTGCCAGCAGTTCCGGCGGGTTGGTCCGGGGCTACACCTTC	CASSSGGLVRGYTF
TRBV5-8	TRBJ1-1	-	once	TGTGCCAGCAGCCCCACAGCGCAGGGGAGCACTGAAGCTTTCTTT	CASSPTAQGSTEAFF
TRBV27	TRBJ1-2	TRBD1	-	TGTGCCAGCAGTCTACAGGGGACCTATGGCTACACCTTC	CASSLQGTYGYTF
TRBV18	TRBJ2-7	-	-	TGTGCCAGCTCACCCAGGGACGGCAACGAGCAGTACTTC	CASSPRDGNEQYF
TRBV6-6	TRBJ1-5	TRBD1	-	TGTGCCAGCAGCCCCGGACAGGGGGCGGCTCAGCCCCAGCATTTT	CASSPGQGAAQPQHF
TRBV29-1	TRBJ1-1	-	-	TGCAGCGTTAGCAGGTTAAACACTGAAGCTTTCTTT	CSVSRLNTEAFF
TRBV4-1	TRBJ1-6	TRBD1	few	TGCGCCAGCAGCCTAACCCGGGACAGGTCTACCTTCACCCTCCACTTT	CASSLTRDRSTFTLHF
TRBV10-3	TRBJ2-3	TRBD1	-	TGTGCCATCAGTACTCTTGGGACAGGGGGCGCGTCGGATACGCAGTATTTT	CAISTLGTGGASDTQYF
TRBV4-1	TRBJ1-3	-	-	TGCGCCAGCAGCCAAGATAGGGGCTCTGGAAACACCATATATTTT	CASSQDRGSGNTIYF
TRBV6-6	TRBJ2-3	-	-	TGTGCCAGCAAGGGGAGGAGCGAGGGGACGCAGTATTTT	CASKGRSEGTQYF
TRBV7-8	TRBJ2-7	-	-	TGTGCCAGCAGCTTAGGACAGGTGCGGTCCTACGAGCAGTACTTC	CASSLGQVRSYEQYF
TRBV7-2	TRBJ1-5	-	-	TGTGCCAGCAAGAGTAGTTTGGGGGGGCCCCAGCATTTT	CASKSSLGGPQHF
TRBV20-1	TRBJ1-2	-	-	TGCAGTGCTAGGTATGGGAGTGGCTACACCTTC	CSARYGSGYTF
TRBV10-3	TRBJ1-4	-	-	TGTGCCATCAGTGAGGCCATACCCGGGGAAAAACTGTTTTTT	CAISEAIPGEKLFF
TRBV27	TRBJ1-1	TRBD1	-	TGTGCCAGCAGGACTCACACAGGGGGCACTGAAGCTTTCTTT	CASRTHTGGTEAFF
TRBV5-6	TRBJ2-7	TRBD1	-	TGTGCCAGCAGCATGACAGGGAAAACCTACGAGCAGTACTTC	CASSMTGKTYEQYF
TRBV7-9	TRBJ2-1	TRBD2	-	TGTGCCAGCAGCTTCCTAGCGGGGAATGAGCAGTTCTTC	CASSFLAGNEQFF
TRBV29-1	TRBJ1-2	-	-	TGCAGCGTTGGCGGGGCGGAATCTGGCTACACCTTC	CSVGGAESGYTF
TRBV5-4	TRBJ2-1	-	-	TGTGCCAGCAGCTTTCCGCGCGGGGACAATGAGCAGTTCTTC	CASSFPRGDNEQFF
TRBV4-1	TRBJ2-3	TRBD2	-	TGCGCCAGCAGCCAACTAGCGGGGGGGGGAGATACGCAGTATTTT	CASSQLAGGGDTQYF
TRBV5-1	TRBJ1-6	TRBD1	-	TGCGCCAGCAGCGACCGGGACAGCCGCTCACCCCTCCACTTT	CASSDRDSRSPLHF
TRBV6-5	TRBJ2-1	TRBD2	-	TGTGCCAGCAGGCGGGGGTCCTACAATGAGCAGTTCTTC	CASRRGSYNEQFF
TRBV6-5	TRBJ1-3	TRBD1	-	TGTGCCAGCAGTTCTCGGCGTCAGGGGGCTGGAAACACCATATATTTT	CASSSRRQGAGNTIYF
TRBV7-3	TRBJ2-7	-	-	TGTGCCAGCAGCCTTATCGGCCAGGGCGCCTACGAGCAGTACTTC	CASSLIGQGAYEQYF
TRBV11-3	TRBJ2-3	-	-	TGTGCCAGCAGCTCCGGGTTTGGTACGCAGTATTTT	CASSSGFGTQYF
TRBV18	TRBJ1-1	-	-	TGTGCCAGCTTAGGGGGGTTATTGGCTGAAGCTTTCTTT	CASLGGLLAEAFF
TRBV10-3	TRBJ1-2	TRBD1	-	TGTGCCATCAGTGAGTCGACGGGACAGGGTCACTATGGCTACACCTTC	CAISESTGQGHYGYTF
TRBV5-6	TRBJ2-5	-	-	TGTGCCAGCAGCCCGGACAGCTCAGAGACCCAGTACTTC	CASSPDSSETQYF
TRBV7-9	TRBJ2-5	-	-	TGTGCCAGCAGCTTGGGGGGGACCCAGTACTTC	CASSLGGTQYF
TRBV28	TRBJ1-5	-	-	TGTGCCAGCAGTTTGGGGGAGCCCCAGCATTTT	CASSLGEPQHF